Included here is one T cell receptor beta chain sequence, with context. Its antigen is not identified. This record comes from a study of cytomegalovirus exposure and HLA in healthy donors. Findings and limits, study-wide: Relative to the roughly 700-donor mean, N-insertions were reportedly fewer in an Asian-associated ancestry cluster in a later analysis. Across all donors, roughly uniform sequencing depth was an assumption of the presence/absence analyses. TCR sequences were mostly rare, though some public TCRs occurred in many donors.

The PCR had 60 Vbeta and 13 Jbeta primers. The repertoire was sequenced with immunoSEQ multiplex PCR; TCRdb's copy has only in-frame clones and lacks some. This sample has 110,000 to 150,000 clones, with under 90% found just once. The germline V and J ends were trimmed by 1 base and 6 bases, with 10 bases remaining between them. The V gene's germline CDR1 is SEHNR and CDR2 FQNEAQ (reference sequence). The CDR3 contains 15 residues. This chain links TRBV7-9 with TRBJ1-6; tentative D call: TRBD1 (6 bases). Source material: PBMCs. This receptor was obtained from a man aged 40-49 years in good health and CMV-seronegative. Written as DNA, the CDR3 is TGTGCCAGCAGCTTAGAGCCAGGGGTTAATTCACCCCTCCACTTT. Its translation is CASSLEPGVNSPLHF. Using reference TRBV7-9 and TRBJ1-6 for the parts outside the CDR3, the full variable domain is DTGVSQNPRHKITKRGQNVTFRCDPISEHNRLYWYRQTLGQGPEFLTYFQNEAQLEKSRLLSDRFSAERPKGSFSTLEIQRTEQGDSAMYLCASSLEPGVNSPLHFGNGTRLTVT.